One sample yielded the 2 T cell receptor beta chains listed below, sequenced in a study of CD4+ T cells in melanoma. The table came from immunoSEQ multiplex PCR; TCRdb's copy has only in-frame clones and leaves some out. The sample carries around 100,000 clones, around 92% recorded once. The sample was peripheral blood. The receptors stem from a human donor with melanoma.

This clone was seen a single time. The chain is built from TRBV6-6 and TRBJ2-3; D is unresolved. Germline lookup yields CDR1 MNHNY and CDR2 SVGAGI (reference sequence). This CDR3 spans 12 amino acids. V shed 9 bases and J shed 3 bases, with 10 bases lying between them. The chain's CDR3 is CASALLTDTQYF. CDR3 bases: TGTGCCAGTGCGCTCCTAACAGATACGCAGTATTTT.

This clone was picked up one time. The gene calls are TRBV4-2 and TRBJ1-2; D ambiguous. The CDR3 is 14 amino acids. Germline CDR1 and CDR2: LGHNA and YNFKEQ. V was trimmed by 2 bases and J by 7 bases, leaving 14 bases between them. The CDR3 nucleotides read TGTGCCAGCAGCCAAAAAGGCGGTCTTGGTGGCTACACCTTC. Its protein is CASSQKGGLGGYTF.